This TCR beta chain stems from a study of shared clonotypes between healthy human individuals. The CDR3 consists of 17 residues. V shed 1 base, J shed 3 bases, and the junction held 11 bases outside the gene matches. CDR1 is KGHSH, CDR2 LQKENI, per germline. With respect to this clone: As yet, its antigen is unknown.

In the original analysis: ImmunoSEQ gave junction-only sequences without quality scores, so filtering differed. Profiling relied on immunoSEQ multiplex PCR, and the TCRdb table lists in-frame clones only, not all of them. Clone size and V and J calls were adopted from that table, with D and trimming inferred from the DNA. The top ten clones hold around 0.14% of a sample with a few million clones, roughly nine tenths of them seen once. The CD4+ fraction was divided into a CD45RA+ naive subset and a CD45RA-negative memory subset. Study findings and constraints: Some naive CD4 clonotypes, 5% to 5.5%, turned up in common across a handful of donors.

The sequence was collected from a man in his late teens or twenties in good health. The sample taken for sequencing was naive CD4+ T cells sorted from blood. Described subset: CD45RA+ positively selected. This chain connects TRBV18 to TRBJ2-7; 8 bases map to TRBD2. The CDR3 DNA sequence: TGTGCCAGCTCACCACAGGGAGCGGGGGCTACCAACTACGAGCAGTACTTC. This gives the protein CASSPQGAGATNYEQYF.